This T cell receptor (beta chain) was recovered during a study of shared clonotypes between healthy human individuals (dated by TCRdb to the early 2020s). Regarding the complete study: A couple of women and three men aged 18 to 49 years were included in the cohort. To increase sequencing depth and limit assay-specific biases, different laboratories used diverse techniques to prepare libraries and sequence TCR repertoires. For each donor, CD4 naive and CD4 memory were each run on three plates, CD8 naive on two plates, and CD8 memory on one plate. Each donor's leukapheresis produced roughly between roughly 0.85 and 9.5 billion PBMCs. To estimate repertoire size and how much clonotypes are shared between individuals, the study performed deep sequencing of blood TCR repertoires from five healthy adults.

Using the deep immunoSEQ assay, multiplex PCR amplified TCR CDR3 regions from genomic DNA. Genomic DNA extracted from each cell subset was distributed evenly over all wells of several immunoSEQ 96-well plates, and each plate served as one replicate. For sorted subsets, around 200 ng genomic DNA, equal to 30,000 or so T cell genomes, was loaded into each replicate PCR. Purified libraries were quantified with a Qubit 3.0 fluorometer, sized on a Bioanalyzer 2100, and re-quantified with the KAPA Library Quantification kit. Each immunoSEQ 96-well plate was sequenced on its own single-read 150-cycle Illumina NextSeq 550 flow cell. Per the source publication's procedure: Because only junctional sequences without quality scores were contained in the immunoSEQ output, filtering matching that applied to full-length reads could not be performed. Sequences were annotated with PyIR, a Python wrapper for IgBLAST v1.9, using IMGT germline references to assign V/J genes and CDR3. Reads with weak V/J assignments (E-value above 1e-6), missing CDR3, stop codons, out-of-frame junctions, or ambiguous translated residues were removed. V3J clonotypes were defined as sequences sharing an identical inferred V gene, J gene, and CDR3 amino acid sequence. Percentage overlap between repertoires was calculated by dividing the number of shared unique clonotypes by the size of the smaller repertoire. Richness of each repertoire was evaluated using RTK rarefaction, the Chao1 estimator, and Recon v2.1 estimates of unobserved clonotypes. Generation probabilities for all TCRbeta clonotypes obtained by the gDNA method from a few donors were computed using OLGA. TCRdb holds this immuneACCESS table with in-frame rearrangements only. Some clones are missing; in checked studies, unresolved V genes explain under half, and the rest has no known cause. That table is the source of V, J and clone size, and D and trimming were worked out from the DNA. This sample comprises roughly 2 million clones, approximately 94% of them detected only once. The ten largest account for about 1.1% of the sample.

The germline V end is reduced by 2 bases and the J end by 0 bases; junction bases left unmatched: 2. From a lookup of the germline V gene, CDR1 and CDR2 are SGDLS and YYNGEE. From the cysteine through the phenylalanine, the CDR3 covers 15 amino acids. The retained sequence is limited to the CDR3, 45 bases, with the frame set at the first base. CD8 naive samples were CD45RO-negative cells positively selected for CCR7, giving a CD45RA+CCR7+ population that excluded TemRA cells. Healthy HIV-negative adults with no recently reported acute infections or vaccinations were included as donors. Only Caucasian adults living in Nashville, Tennessee, USA were represented among the donors. Blood was obtained by leukapheresis, after which PBMCs were separated by Ficoll-Histopaque density gradient centrifugation and cryopreserved in liquid nitrogen vapor phase. Purity and quantity of every magnetically sorted T cell population were checked by analytical flow cytometry. Genomic DNA was isolated from each sorted fraction and quantified by UV absorbance on a Nanodrop 2000c.

Here is what the overall study found, with its caveats: Incomplete sequencing was indicated by rarefaction of sorted-subset datasets, despite the large sequencing depth. Sampling was limited to blood, and TCR repertoires in tissue likely differ from TCR repertoires in blood. When a few donors were compared, the shared fraction of clonotypes was 5% to 6.5% for naive CD4, about 4% for naive CD8, about 2.5% for memory CD4, and roughly 0.4% for memory CD8. Pairwise subsampling indicated that sequencing depth was expected to affect the degree of clonotype sharing among donors. Clonotypes shared by all four sorted-subset donors showed higher generation probabilities than non-shared clonotypes. Estimated clonotype richness was generally larger for naive than for memory subsets. Because the study included a small number of donors, the genetic and exposure-history diversity represented was limited.

Note on this clone: This clone's antigen is unknown. Base qualities are not provided; no much larger clone lies one nucleotide away. Other nucleotide sequences from this sample produce the same CDR3.

Sequenced: naive CD8+ T cells sorted from blood. The cell subset or site label here, explained by the study, means: CD45RA+CCR7+. This sequence uses TRBV9 and TRBJ1-5; 7 bases in the junction line up with TRBD1. The TCR originated in a man aged 18 to 30 in good health. The nucleotide sequence reads as follows: TGTGCCAGCAGCGTTGGGACAGCTAGCAATCAGCCCCAGCATTTT. It translates as CASSVGTASNQPQHF.